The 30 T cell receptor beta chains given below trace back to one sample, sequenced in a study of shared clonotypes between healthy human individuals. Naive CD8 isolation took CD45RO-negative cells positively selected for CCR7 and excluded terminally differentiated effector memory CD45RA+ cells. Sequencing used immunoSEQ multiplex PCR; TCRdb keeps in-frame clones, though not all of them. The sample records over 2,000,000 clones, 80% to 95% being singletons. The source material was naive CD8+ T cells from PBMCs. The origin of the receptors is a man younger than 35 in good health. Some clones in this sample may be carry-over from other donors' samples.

This CDR3 is CASGPTGGHQPQHF. CDR3 in DNA: TGTGCCAGCGGGCCGACAGGGGGCCACCAGCCCCAGCATTTT. This sequence joins TRBV27 and TRBJ1-5, with 10 nucleotides matching TRBD1. The CDR3 covers 14 residues. Germline V gene data show CDR1 as MNHEY and CDR2 as SMNVEV (reference sequence). The J segment lost 7 bases and the V segment lost 8 bases, leaving 8 bases of the junction unmatched.

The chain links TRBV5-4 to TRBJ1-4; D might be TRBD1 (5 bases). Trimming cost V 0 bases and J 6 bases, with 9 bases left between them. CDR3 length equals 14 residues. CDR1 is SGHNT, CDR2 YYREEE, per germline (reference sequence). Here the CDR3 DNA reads TGTGCCAGCAGCTTGGGGCGGGGCGATGAAAAACTGTTTTTT. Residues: CASSLGRGDEKLFF.

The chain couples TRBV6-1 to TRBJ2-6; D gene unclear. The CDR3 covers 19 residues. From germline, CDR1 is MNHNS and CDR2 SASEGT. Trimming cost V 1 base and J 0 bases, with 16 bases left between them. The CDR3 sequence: CASSEVHGRSISGANVLTF. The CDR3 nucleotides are TGTGCCAGCAGTGAAGTACACGGACGAAGCATCTCTGGGGCCAACGTCCTGACTTTC.

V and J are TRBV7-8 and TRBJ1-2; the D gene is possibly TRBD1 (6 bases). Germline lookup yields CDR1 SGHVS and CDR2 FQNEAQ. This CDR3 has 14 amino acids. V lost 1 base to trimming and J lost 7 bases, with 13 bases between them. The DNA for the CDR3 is TGTGCCAGCAGCTTAGGAGCAGGGGAGGTTGGCTACACCTTC. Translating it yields CASSLGAGEVGYTF.

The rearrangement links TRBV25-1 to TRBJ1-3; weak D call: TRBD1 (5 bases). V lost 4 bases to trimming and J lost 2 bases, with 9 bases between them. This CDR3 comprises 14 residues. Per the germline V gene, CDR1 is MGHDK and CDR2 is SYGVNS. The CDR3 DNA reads TGTGCCAGCAGTGGTCGGGGCCCTGGAAACACCATATATTTT. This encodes CASSGRGPGNTIYF.

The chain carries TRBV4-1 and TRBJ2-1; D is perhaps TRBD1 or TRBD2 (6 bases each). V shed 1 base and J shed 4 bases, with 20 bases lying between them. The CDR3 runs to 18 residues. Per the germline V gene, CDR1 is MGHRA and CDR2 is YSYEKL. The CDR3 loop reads CASSQAPPEGEVYNEQFF. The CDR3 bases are TGCGCCAGCAGCCAAGCACCCCCCGAGGGGGAGGTGTACAATGAGCAGTTCTTC.

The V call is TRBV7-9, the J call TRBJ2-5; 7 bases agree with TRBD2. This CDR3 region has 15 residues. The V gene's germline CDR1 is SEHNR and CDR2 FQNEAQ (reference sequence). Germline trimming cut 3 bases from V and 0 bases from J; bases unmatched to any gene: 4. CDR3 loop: CASSFRRGNQETQYF. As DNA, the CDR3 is TGTGCCAGCAGCTTTCGGCGGGGGAACCAAGAGACCCAGTACTTC.

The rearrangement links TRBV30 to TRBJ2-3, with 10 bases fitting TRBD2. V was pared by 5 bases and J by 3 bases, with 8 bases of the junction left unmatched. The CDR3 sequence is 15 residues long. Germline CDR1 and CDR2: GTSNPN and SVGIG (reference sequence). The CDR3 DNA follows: TGTGCCTGGGACCTAATAGCGGGAGGAACAGATACGCAGTATTTT. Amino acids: CAWDLIAGGTDTQYF.

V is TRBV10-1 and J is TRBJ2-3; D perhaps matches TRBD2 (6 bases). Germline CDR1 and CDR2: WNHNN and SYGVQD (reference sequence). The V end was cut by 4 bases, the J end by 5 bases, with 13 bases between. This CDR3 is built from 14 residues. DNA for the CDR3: TGCGCCAGCAGTGCCGACGGGAGACGAGATACGCAGTATTTT. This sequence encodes CASSADGRRDTQYF.

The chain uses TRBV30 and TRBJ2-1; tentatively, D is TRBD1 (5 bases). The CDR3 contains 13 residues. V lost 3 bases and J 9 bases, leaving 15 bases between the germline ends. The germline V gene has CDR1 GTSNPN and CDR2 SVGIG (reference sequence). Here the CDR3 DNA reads TGTGCCTGGAGGGGGCCCCCTTGGGGTGAGCAGTTCTTC. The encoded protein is CAWRGPPWGEQFF.

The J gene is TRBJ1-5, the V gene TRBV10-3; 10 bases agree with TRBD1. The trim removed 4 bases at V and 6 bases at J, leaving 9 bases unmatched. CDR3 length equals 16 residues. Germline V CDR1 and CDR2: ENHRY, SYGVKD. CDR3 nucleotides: TGTGCCATCAGTGGGGGACCGGGACAGGGGCTTCAGCCCCAGCATTTT. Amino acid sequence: CAISGGPGQGLQPQHF.

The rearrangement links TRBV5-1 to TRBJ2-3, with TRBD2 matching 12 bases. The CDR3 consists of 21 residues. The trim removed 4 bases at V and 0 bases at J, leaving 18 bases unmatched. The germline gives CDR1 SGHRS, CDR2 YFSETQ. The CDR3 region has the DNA TGCGCCAGCAGCCCACTTTTACTAACTAGCGGGAGGATTCATAGCACAGATACGCAGTATTTT. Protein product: CASSPLLLTSGRIHSTDTQYF.

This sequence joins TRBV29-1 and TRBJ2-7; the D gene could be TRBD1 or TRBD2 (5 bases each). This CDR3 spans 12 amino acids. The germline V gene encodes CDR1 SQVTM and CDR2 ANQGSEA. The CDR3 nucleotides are TGCAGTGTAGGGACGGCCGGAAGGGAGCAGTACTTC. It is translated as CSVGTAGREQYF.

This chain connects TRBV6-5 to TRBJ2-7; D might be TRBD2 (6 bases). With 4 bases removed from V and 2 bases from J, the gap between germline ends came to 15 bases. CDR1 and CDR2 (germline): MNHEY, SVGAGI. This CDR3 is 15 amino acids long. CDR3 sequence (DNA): TGTGCCAGCAGTTTAAGAGCGGGCCCTCCCTACGAGCAGTACTTC. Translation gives CASSLRAGPPYEQYF.

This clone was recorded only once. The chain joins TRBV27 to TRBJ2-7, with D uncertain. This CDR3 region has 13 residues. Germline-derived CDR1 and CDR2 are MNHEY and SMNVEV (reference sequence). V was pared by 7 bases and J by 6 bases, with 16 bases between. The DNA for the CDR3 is TGTGCCAGCACCTCCACTGGCGGCGCCGAGCAGTACTTC. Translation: CASTSTGGAEQYF.

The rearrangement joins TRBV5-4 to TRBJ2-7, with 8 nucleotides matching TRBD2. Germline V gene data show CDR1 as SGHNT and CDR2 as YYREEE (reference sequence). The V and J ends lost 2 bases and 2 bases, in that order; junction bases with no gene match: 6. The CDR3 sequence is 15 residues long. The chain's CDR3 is CASSLKRELAYEQYF. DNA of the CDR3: TGTGCCAGCAGCTTAAAGCGGGAGCTAGCCTACGAGCAGTACTTC.

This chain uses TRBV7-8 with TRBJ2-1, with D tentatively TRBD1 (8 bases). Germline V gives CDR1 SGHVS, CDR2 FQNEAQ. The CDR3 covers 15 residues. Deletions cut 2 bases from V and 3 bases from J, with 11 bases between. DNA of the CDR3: TGTGCCAGCAGCTTAACAGGGGGGGACTACAATGAGCAGTTCTTC. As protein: CASSLTGGDYNEQFF.

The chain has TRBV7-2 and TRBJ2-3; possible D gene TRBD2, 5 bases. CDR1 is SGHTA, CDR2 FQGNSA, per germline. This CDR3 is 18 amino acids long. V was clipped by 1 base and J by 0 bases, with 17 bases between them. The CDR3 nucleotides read TGTGCCAGCAGCTTAGTCGGATTCGGGGTGTCTAGCACAGATACGCAGTATTTT. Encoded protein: CASSLVGFGVSSTDTQYF.

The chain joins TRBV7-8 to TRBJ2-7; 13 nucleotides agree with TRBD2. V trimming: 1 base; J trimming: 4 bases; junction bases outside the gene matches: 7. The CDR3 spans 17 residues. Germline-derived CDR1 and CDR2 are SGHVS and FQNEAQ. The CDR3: CASSLEGTSGKNYEQYF. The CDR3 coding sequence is TGTGCCAGCAGCTTAGAAGGGACTAGCGGGAAAAATTACGAGCAGTACTTC.

The chain's CDR3 is CASSSRLASRDTQYF. The DNA of the CDR3 is TGCGCCAGCAGCTCGAGACTAGCGTCCAGAGATACGCAGTATTTT. The rearrangement uses TRBV5-1 and TRBJ2-3; TRBD2 aligns across 8 bases. Germline trimming cut 3 bases from V and 5 bases from J; bases unmatched to any gene: 8. The CDR3 has 15 amino acids. Per the germline V gene, CDR1 is SGHRS and CDR2 is YFSETQ.

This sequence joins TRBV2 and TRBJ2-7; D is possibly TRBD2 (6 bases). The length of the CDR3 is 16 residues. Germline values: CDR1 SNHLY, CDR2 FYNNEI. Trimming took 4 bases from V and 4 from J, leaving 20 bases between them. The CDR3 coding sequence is TGTGCCAGCAGTGTCTCCCAGACTAGGCCTGAGTACGAGCAGTACTTC. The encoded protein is CASSVSQTRPEYEQYF.

CDR3 protein: CASTDLVARNTEAFF. The DNA of the CDR3 is TGTGCCAGTACGGACCTCGTAGCAAGGAACACTGAAGCTTTCTTT. The chain is built from TRBV19 and TRBJ1-1; D is unclear. CDR1 LNHDA and CDR2 SQIVND come from the germline V gene (reference sequence). Trimming cost V 7 bases and J 1 base, with 16 bases left between them. The CDR3 loop spans 15 amino acids. The whole variable domain, filled in from reference TRBV19 and TRBJ1-1, reads DGGITQSPKYLFRKEGQNVTLSCEQNLNHDAMYWYRQDPGQGLRLIYYSQIVNDFQKGDIAEGYSVSREKKESFPLTVTSAQKNPTAFYLCASTDLVARNTEAFFGQGTRLTVV.

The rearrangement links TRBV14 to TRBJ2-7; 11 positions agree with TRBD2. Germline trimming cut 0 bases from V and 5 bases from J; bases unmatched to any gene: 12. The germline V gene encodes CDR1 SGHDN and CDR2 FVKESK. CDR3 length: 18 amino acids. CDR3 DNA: TGTGCCAGCAGCCAAGATCCCCGACCGGGACTAGCGGTAGACGAGCAGTACTTC. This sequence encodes CASSQDPRPGLAVDEQYF.

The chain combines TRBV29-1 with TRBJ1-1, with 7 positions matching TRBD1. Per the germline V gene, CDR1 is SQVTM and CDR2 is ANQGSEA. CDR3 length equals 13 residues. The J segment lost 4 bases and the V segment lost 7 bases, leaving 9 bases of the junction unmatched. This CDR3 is CSGYSSGGTEAFF. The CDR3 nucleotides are TGCAGCGGATATTCATCAGGGGGCACTGAAGCTTTCTTT.

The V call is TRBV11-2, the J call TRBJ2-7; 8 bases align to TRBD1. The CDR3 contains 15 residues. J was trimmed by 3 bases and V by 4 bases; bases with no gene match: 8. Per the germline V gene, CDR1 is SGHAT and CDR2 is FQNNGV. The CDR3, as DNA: TGTGCCAGCAGCTCCCGGGACAGGCCAAGCTACGAGCAGTACTTC. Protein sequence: CASSSRDRPSYEQYF.

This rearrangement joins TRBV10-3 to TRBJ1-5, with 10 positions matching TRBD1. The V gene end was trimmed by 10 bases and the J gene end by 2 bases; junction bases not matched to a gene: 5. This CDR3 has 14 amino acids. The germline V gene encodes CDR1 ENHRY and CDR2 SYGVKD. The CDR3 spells CASRDRGGNQPQHF. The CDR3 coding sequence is TGTGCCAGCAGGGACAGGGGAGGCAATCAGCCCCAGCATTTT.

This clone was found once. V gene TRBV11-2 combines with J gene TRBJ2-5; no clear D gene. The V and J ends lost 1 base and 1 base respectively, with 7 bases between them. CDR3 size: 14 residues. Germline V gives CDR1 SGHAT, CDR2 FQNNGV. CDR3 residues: CASSLATLQETQYF. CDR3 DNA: TGTGCCAGCAGCTTAGCGACACTCCAAGAGACCCAGTACTTC.

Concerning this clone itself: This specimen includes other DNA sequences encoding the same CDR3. CDR3 DNA: TGTGCCAGCAGCTTAGTCAACACCGGGGAGCTGTTTTTT. Residues: CASSLVNTGELFF. This chain links TRBV11-2 with TRBJ2-2; D is uncertain. Germline CDR1 is SGHAT and CDR2 is FQNNGV. Trimming pared 1 base from V and 2 bases from J, leaving 2 bases between. The CDR3 loop spans 13 amino acids.

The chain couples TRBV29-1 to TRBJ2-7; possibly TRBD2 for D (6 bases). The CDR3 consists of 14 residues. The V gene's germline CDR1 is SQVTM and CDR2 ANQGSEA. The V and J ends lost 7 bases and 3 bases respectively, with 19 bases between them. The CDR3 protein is CSAGGAGLIYEQYF. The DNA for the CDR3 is TGCAGCGCTGGCGGGGCAGGATTGATCTACGAGCAGTACTTC.

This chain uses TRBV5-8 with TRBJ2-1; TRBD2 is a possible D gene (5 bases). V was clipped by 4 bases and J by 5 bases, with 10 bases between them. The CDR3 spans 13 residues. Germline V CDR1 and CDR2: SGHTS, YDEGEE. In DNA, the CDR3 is TGTGCCAGCAGCGCAAGGACTCACAATGAGCAGTTCTTC. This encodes CASSARTHNEQFF. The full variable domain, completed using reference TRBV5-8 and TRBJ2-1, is EAGVTQSPTHLIKTRGQQATLRCSPISGHTSVYWYQQALGLGLQFLLWYDEGEERNRGNFPPRFSGRQFPNYSSELNVNALELEDSALYLCASSARTHNEQFFGPGTRLTVL.